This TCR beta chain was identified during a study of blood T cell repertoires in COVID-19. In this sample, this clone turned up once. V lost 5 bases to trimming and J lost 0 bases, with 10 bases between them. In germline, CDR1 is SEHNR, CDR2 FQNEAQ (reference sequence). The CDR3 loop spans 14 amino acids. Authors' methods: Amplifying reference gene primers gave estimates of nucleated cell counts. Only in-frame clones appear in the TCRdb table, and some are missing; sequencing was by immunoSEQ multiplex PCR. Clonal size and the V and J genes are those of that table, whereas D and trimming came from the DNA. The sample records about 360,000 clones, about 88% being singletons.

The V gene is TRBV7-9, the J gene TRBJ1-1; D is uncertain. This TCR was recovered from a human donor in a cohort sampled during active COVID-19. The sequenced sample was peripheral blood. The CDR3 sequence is CASSPGNLNTEAFF. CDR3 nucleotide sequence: TGTGCCAGCAGCCCCGGGAACTTGAACACTGAAGCTTTCTTT.